This entry features one T cell receptor (beta chain) sequence. This entry belongs to a study of blood T cell repertoires in COVID-19. Measured with immunoSEQ multiplex PCR; TCRdb has only the in-frame clones, and not every one. The sample lists roughly 100,000 clones; 88% were seen once. The CDR3 sequence is 13 residues long. V gave up 7 bases and J gave up 5 bases; unmatched junction bases: 2. Sequenced material: peripheral blood. The chain uses TRBV12-3 or TRBV12-4 and TRBJ1-6; 7 nucleotides align to TRBD1. The clonotype comes from a woman of 80 years or more with active COVID-19. DNA for the CDR3: TGTGCCAGCACCGGGACAGATAATTCACCCCTCCACTTT. Protein: CASTGTDNSPLHF.